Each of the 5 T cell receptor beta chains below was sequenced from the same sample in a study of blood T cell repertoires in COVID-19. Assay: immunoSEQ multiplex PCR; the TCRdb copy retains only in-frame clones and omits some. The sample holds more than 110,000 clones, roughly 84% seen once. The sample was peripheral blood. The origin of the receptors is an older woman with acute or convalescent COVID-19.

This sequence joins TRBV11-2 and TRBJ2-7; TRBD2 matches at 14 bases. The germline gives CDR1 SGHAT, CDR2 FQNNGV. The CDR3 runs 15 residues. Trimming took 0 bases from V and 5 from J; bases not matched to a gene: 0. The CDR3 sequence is CASSLEGLAGDEQYF. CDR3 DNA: TGTGCCAGCAGCTTAGAGGGACTAGCGGGAGACGAGCAGTACTTC.

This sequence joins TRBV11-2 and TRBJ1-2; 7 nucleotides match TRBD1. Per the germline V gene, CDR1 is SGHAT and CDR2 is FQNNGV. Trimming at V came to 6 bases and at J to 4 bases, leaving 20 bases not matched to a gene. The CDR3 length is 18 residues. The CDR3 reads CASRAQGFYSSDSYGYTF. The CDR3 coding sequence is TGTGCCAGCAGGGCACAGGGGTTTTATTCCAGTGATAGCTATGGCTACACCTTC.

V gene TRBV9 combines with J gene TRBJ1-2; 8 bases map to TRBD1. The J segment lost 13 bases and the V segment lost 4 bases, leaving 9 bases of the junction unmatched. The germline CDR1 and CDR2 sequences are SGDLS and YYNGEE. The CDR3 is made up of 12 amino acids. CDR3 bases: TGTGCCAGCAGCTCTCGCGACAGGGGTTGCACCTTC. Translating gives CASSSRDRGCTF.

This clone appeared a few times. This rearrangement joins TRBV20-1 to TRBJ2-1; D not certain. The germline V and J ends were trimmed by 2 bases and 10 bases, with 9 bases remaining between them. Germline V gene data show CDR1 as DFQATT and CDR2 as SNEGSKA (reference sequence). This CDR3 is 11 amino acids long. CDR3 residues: CSARPLREQFF. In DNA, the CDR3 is TGCAGTGCTAGACCCCTGCGGGAGCAGTTCTTC.

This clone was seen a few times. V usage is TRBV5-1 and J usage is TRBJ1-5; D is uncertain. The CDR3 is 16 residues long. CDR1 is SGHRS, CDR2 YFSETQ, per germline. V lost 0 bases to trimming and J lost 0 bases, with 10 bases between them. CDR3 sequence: CASSLGGLGSNQPQHF. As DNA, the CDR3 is TGCGCCAGCAGCTTGGGCGGGCTGGGTAGCAATCAGCCCCAGCATTTT.